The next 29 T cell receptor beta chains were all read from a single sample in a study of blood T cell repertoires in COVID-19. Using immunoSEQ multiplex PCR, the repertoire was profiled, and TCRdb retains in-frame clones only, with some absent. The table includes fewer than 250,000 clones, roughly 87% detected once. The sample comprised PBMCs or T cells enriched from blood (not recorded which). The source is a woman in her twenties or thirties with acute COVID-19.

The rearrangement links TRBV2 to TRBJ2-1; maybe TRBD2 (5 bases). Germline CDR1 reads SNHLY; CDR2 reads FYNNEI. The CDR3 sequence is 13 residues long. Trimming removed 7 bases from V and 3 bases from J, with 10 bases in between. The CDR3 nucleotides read TGTGCCAGCATACTAGAGGGCTACAATGAGCAGTTCTTC. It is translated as CASILEGYNEQFF.

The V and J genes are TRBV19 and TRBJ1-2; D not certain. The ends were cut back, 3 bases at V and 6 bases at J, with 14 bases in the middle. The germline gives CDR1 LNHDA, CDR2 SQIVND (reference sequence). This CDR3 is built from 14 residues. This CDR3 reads CASSMGQLSDGYTF. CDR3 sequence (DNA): TGTGCCAGTAGTATGGGTCAGCTAAGCGATGGCTACACCTTC.

CDR3: CASSDNRGDTGELFF. The CDR3 nucleotides read TGTGCCAGCAGTGACAACAGGGGAGACACCGGGGAGCTGTTTTTT. This sequence joins TRBV25-1 and TRBJ2-2; 7 nucleotides agree with TRBD1. Per the germline V gene, CDR1 is MGHDK and CDR2 is SYGVNS. The J segment lost 3 bases and the V segment lost 3 bases, leaving 4 bases of the junction unmatched. This CDR3 region has 15 residues.

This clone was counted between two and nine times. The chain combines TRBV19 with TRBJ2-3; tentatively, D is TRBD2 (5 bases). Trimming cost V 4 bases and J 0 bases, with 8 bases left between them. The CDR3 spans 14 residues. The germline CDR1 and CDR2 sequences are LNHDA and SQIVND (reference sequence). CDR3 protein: CASSSEGSTDTQYF. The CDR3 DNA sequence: TGTGCCAGTAGTAGCGAGGGAAGCACAGATACGCAGTATTTT.

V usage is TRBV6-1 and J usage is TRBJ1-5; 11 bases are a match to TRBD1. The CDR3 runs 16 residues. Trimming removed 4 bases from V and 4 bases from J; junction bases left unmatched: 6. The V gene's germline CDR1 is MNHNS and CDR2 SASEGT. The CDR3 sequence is CASSGTGGGRNQPQHF. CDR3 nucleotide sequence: TGTGCCAGCAGTGGGACAGGGGGCGGAAGGAATCAGCCCCAGCATTTT.

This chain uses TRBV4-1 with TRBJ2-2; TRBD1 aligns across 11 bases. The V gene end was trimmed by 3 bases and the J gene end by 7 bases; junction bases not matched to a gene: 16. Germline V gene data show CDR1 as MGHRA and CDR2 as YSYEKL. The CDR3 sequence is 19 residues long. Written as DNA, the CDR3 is TGCGCCAGCAGCCACCCTAAGGGACAGGGGGACGTAGGCGACGGGGAGCTGTTTTTT. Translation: CASSHPKGQGDVGDGELFF.

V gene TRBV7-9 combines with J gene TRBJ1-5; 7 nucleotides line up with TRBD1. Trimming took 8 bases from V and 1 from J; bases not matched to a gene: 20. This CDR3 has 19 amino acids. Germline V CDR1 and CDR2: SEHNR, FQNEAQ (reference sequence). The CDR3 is CASSIYKFEGARSNQPQHF. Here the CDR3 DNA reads TGTGCCAGCTCGATTTATAAGTTCGAGGGGGCTAGGAGCAATCAGCCCCAGCATTTT. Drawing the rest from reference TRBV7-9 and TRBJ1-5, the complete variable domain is DTGVSQNPRHKITKRGQNVTFRCDPISEHNRLYWYRQTLGQGPEFLTYFQNEAQLEKSRLLSDRFSAERPKGSFSTLEIQRTEQGDSAMYLCASSIYKFEGARSNQPQHFGDGTRLSIL.

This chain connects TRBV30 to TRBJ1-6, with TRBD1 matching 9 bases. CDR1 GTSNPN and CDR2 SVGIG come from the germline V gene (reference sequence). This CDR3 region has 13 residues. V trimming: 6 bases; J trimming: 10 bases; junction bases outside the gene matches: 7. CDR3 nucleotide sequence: TGTGCCTGTCTAATCGGGACAGGGTCACCCCTCCACTTT. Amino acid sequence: CACLIGTGSPLHF. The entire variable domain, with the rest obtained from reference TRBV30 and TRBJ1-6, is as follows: SQTIHQWPATLVQPVGSPLSLECTVEGTSNPNLYWYRQAAGRGLQLLFYSVGIGQISSEVPQNLSASRPQDRQFILSSKKLLLSDSGFYLCACLIGTGSPLHFGNGTRLTVT.

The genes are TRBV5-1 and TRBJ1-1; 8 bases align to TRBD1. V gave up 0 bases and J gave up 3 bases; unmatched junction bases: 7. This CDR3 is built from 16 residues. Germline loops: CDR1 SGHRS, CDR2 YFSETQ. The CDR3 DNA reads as TGCGCCAGCAGCTTGGGGACAGGGAAAGGGTACACTGAAGCTTTCTTT. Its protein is CASSLGTGKGYTEAFF. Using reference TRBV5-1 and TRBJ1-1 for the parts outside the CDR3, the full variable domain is KAGVTQTPRYLIKTRGQQVTLSCSPISGHRSVSWYQQTPGQGLQFLFEYFSETQRNKGNFPGRFSGRQFSNSRSEMNVSTLELGDSALYLCASSLGTGKGYTEAFFGQGTRLTVV.

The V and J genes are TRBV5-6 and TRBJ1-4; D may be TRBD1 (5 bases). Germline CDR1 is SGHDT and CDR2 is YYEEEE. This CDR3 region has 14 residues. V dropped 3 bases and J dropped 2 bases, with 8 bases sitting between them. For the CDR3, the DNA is TGTGCCAGCAGCTCAAGACAGACTAATGAAAAACTGTTTTTT. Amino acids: CASSSRQTNEKLFF.

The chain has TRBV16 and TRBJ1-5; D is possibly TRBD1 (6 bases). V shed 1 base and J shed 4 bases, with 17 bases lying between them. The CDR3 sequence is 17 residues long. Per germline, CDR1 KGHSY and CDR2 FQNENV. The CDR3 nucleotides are TGTGCCAGCAGCCAATTCCGGTACAGGGAAGAGAATCAGCCCCAGCATTTT. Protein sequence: CASSQFRYREENQPQHF.

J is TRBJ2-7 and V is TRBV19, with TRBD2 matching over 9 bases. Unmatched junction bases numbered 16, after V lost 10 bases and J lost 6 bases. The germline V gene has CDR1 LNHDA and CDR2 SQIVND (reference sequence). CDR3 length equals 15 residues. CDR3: CATAIGGGGLTEQYF. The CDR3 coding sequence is TGTGCCACCGCGATAGGCGGGGGGGGGCTAACCGAGCAGTACTTC.

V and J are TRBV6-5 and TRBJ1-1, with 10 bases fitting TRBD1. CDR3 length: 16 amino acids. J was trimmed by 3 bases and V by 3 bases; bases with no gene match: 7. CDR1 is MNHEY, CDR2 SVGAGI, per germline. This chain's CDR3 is CASSYGTGVFDTEAFF. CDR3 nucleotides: TGTGCCAGCAGTTATGGGACAGGGGTTTTTGACACTGAAGCTTTCTTT.

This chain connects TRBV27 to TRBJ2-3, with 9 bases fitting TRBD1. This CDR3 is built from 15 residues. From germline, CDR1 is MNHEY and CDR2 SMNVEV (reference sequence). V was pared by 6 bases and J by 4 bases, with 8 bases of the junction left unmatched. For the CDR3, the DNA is TGTGCCAGCAGCTGGGACAGGGACCGGGCAGATACGCAGTATTTT. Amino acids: CASSWDRDRADTQYF.

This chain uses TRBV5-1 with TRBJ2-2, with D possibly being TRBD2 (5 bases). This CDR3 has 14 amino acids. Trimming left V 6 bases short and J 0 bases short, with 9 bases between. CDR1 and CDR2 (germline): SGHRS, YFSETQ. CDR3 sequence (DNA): TGCGCCAGCATGGAAGCGGCGAACACCGGGGAGCTGTTTTTT. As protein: CASMEAANTGELFF.

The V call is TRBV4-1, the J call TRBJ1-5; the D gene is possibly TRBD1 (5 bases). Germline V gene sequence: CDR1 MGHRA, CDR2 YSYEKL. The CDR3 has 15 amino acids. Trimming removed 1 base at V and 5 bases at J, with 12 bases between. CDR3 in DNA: TGCGCCAGCAGCCAAGTGGGGCCATTCGATCAGCCCCAGCATTTT. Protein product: CASSQVGPFDQPQHF.

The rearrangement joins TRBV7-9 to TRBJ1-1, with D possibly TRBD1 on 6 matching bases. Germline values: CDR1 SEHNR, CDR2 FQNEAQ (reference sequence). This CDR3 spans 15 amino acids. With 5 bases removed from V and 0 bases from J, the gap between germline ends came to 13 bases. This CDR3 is CASSTTGILNTEAFF. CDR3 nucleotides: TGTGCCAGCAGCACAACAGGGATTTTGAACACTGAAGCTTTCTTT.

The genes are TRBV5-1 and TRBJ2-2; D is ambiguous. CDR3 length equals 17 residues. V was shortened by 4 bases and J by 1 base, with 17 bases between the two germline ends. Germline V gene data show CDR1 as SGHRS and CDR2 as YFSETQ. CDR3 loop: CASSPTSVAKNTGELFF. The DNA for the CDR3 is TGCGCCAGCAGCCCAACAAGTGTAGCCAAGAACACCGGGGAGCTGTTTTTT. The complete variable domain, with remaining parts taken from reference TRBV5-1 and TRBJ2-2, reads KAGVTQTPRYLIKTRGQQVTLSCSPISGHRSVSWYQQTPGQGLQFLFEYFSETQRNKGNFPGRFSGRQFSNSRSEMNVSTLELGDSALYLCASSPTSVAKNTGELFFGEGSRLTVL.

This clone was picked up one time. The CDR3 sequence is CAISDPSGGTGNTIYF. CDR3 nucleotide sequence: TGTGCCATCAGTGACCCATCAGGGGGTACTGGAAACACCATATATTTT. The J gene is TRBJ1-3, the V gene TRBV10-3, with 7 bases aligning to TRBD1. Germline V gene lookup returns CDR1 ENHRY and CDR2 SYGVKD. With 3 bases clipped from V and 2 bases from J, the junction kept 7 bases outside the gene matches. CDR3 length: 16 amino acids.

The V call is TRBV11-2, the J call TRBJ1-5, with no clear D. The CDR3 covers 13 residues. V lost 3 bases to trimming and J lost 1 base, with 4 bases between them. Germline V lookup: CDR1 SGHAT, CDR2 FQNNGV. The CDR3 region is CASSLASNQPQHF. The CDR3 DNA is TGTGCCAGCAGCTTGGCCAGCAATCAGCCCCAGCATTTT.

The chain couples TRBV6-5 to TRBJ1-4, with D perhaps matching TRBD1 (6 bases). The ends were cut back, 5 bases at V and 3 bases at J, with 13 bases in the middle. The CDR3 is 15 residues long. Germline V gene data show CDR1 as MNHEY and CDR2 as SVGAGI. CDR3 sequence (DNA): TGTGCCAGCAGTACAAACAGGGCGCCTAATGAAAAACTGTTTTTT. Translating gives CASSTNRAPNEKLFF.

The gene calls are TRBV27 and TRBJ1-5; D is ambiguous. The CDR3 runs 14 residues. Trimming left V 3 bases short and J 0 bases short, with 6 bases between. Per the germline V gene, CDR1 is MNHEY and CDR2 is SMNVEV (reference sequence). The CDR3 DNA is TGTGCCAGCAGTTTGCGGGATAGCAATCAGCCCCAGCATTTT. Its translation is CASSLRDSNQPQHF.

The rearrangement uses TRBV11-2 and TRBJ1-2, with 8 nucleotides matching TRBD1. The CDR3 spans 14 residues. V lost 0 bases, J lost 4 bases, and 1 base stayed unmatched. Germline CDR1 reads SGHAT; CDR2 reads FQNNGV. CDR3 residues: CASSLDTGGYGYTF. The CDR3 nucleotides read TGTGCCAGCAGCTTAGATACAGGGGGCTATGGCTACACCTTC.

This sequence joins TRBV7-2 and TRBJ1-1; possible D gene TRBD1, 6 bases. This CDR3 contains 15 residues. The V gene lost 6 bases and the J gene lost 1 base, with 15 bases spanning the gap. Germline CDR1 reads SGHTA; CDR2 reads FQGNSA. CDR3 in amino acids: CASSRPGQWNTEAFF. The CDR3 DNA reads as TGTGCCAGCAGTCGCCCCGGACAGTGGAACACTGAAGCTTTCTTT.

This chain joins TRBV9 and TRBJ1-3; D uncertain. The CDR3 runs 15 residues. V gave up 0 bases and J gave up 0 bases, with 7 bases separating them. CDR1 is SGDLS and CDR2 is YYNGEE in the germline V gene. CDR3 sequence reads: CASSVDGSSGNTIYF. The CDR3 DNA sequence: TGTGCCAGCAGCGTAGACGGGTCCTCTGGAAACACCATATATTTT.

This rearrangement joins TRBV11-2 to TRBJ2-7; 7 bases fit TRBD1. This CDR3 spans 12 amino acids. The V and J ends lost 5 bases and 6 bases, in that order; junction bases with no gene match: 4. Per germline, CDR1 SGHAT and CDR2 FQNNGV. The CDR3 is CASSLTGAEQYF. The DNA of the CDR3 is TGTGCCAGCAGCCTAACAGGGGCCGAGCAGTACTTC.

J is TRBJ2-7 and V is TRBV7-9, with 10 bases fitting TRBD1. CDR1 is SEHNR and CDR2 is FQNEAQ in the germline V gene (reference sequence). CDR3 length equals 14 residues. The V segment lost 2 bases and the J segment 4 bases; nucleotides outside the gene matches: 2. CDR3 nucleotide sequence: TGTGCCAGCAGCTTATCGGGACAGGGGTACGAGCAGTACTTC. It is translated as CASSLSGQGYEQYF. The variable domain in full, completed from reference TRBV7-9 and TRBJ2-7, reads DTGVSQNPRHKITKRGQNVTFRCDPISEHNRLYWYRQTLGQGPEFLTYFQNEAQLEKSRLLSDRFSAERPKGSFSTLEIQRTEQGDSAMYLCASSLSGQGYEQYFGPGTRLTVT.

CDR3 sequence reads: CAWDRGIQETQYF. In DNA form, the CDR3 reads TGTGCCTGGGACCGGGGGATCCAAGAGACCCAGTACTTC. This chain uses TRBV30 with TRBJ2-5, with D perhaps TRBD2 (6 bases). CDR1 is GTSNPN, CDR2 SVGIG, per germline (reference sequence). CDR3 size: 13 residues. V lost 5 bases, J lost 1 base, and 11 bases lay in between.

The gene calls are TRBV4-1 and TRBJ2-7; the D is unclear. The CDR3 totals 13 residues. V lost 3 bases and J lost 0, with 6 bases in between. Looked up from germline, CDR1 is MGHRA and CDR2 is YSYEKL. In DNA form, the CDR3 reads TGCGCCAGCAGCCAGCCAGGCTCCTACGAGCAGTACTTC. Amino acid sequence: CASSQPGSYEQYF.